One sample yielded the 24 T cell receptor beta chains listed below, sequenced in a study of blood T cell repertoires in COVID-19. The protocol was immunoSEQ multiplex PCR, while the TCRdb copy is restricted to in-frame clones and leaves out a portion. The table records about 59,000 clones, more than 75% of them present only once. Sequencing used peripheral blood. The receptor source for this set is a man at least 80 years old with acute or convalescent COVID-19.

The rearrangement uses TRBV5-4 and TRBJ1-3, with D unclear. The V gene's germline CDR1 is SGHNT and CDR2 YYREEE (reference sequence). This CDR3 has 17 amino acids. Trimming took off 3 bases at V and 0 bases at J, with 16 bases between the two ends. CDR3 sequence (DNA): TGTGCCAGCAGCTCCCCCGGCGGCGGAGTCTCTGGAAACACCATATATTTT. Its translation: CASSSPGGGVSGNTIYF.

This clone came up once. The chain is built from TRBV24-1 and TRBJ1-5; 9 nucleotides agree with TRBD1. Trimming at V came to 5 bases and at J to 7 bases, leaving 11 bases not matched to a gene. The CDR3 is 16 amino acids. The V gene's germline CDR1 is KGHDR and CDR2 SFDVKD. CDR3 DNA sequence: TGTGCCACCAGTGGAAATGCACCCGGACAGGGGCAGCCCCAGCATTTT. This translates into CATSGNAPGQGQPQHF.

This clone was seen a single time. The chain uses TRBV5-6 and TRBJ1-3; D gene unclear. With 4 bases removed from V and 4 bases from J, the gap between germline ends came to 18 bases. The CDR3 has 16 residues. Looked up from germline, CDR1 is SGHDT and CDR2 is YYEEEE. For the CDR3, the DNA is TGTGCCAGCAGCCGTGTCGGGTCCGGGATAGGAAACACCATATATTTT. Translation: CASSRVGSGIGNTIYF.

This chain links TRBV5-1 with TRBJ2-5; 9 bases are a match to TRBD2. From germline, CDR1 is SGHRS and CDR2 YFSETQ. This CDR3 has 16 amino acids. Losses at the gene ends were 4 bases for V and 4 bases for J; bases not matched to a gene: 11. The DNA for the CDR3 is TGCGCCAGCAGCCCGATAGACGGCGGGAGGGGAGAGACCCAGTACTTC. Amino acids: CASSPIDGGRGETQYF.

The sample holds a few counts of this clone. The rearrangement links TRBV5-1 to TRBJ2-7, with 11 nucleotides matching TRBD1. V lost 2 bases, J lost 6 bases, and 7 bases stayed unmatched. The CDR3 extends over 15 amino acids. Germline V gene lookup returns CDR1 SGHRS and CDR2 YFSETQ. The CDR3, as DNA: TGCGCCAGCAGCTTCCGGACAGGGGGCTTCTCCGAGCAGTACTTC. It encodes CASSFRTGGFSEQYF.

The chain recombines TRBV2 with TRBJ2-1; D may be TRBD2 (6 bases). Germline V CDR1 and CDR2: SNHLY, FYNNEI. The CDR3 runs to 10 residues. V was trimmed by 11 bases and J by 7 bases, leaving 9 bases between them. In DNA, the CDR3 is TGTGCCCGTGGGGGGAATGAGCAGTTCTTC. Translation: CARGGNEQFF.

The chain carries TRBV24-1 and TRBJ2-1; D is possibly TRBD2 (6 bases). Germline V gives CDR1 KGHDR, CDR2 SFDVKD. This CDR3 has 15 amino acids. Trimming stripped 2 bases from V and 9 bases from J, with 16 bases between. CDR3 sequence (DNA): TGTGCCACCAGTGATTCCGGGGGTCTACTTTCTGAGCAGTTCTTC. Protein product: CATSDSGGLLSEQFF.

Points on this clone: The sample contains more than one DNA sequence encoding this CDR3. CDR3 sequence reads: CASNPGRDRFGYTF. The CDR3 coding sequence is TGTGCCAGTAACCCAGGGCGGGACAGGTTTGGCTACACCTTC. The chain has TRBV19 and TRBJ1-2; 8 nucleotides agree with TRBD1. J was trimmed by 7 bases and V by 7 bases; bases with no gene match: 11. Germline V gene sequence: CDR1 LNHDA, CDR2 SQIVND (reference sequence). CDR3 length equals 14 residues.

DNA of the CDR3: TGCGCCAGCAGCTTGGGGGCCCAGAACACTGAAGCTTTCTTT. Its protein is CASSLGAQNTEAFF. This sequence joins TRBV5-1 and TRBJ1-1; D not resolved. V was shortened by 0 bases and J by 1 base, with 7 bases between the two germline ends. The CDR3 length is 14 residues. Looked up from germline, CDR1 is SGHRS and CDR2 is YFSETQ.

This rearrangement joins TRBV11-3 to TRBJ1-1, with D unresolved. Germline V gives CDR1 SGHNT, CDR2 YENEEA. This CDR3 region has 16 residues. Trimming stripped 6 bases from V and 10 bases from J, with 27 bases between. The CDR3 here is CASSSQKPGAAESAFF. CDR3 DNA: TGTGCCAGCAGTTCTCAAAAACCGGGAGCAGCGGAGTCAGCTTTCTTT.

This chain joins TRBV11-2 and TRBJ2-5; D gene unclear. V was clipped by 3 bases and J by 4 bases, with 6 bases between them. This CDR3 contains 12 residues. CDR1 and CDR2 (germline): SGHAT, FQNNGV. The DNA of the CDR3 is TGTGCCAGCAGCTTTACGGGAGAGACCCAGTACTTC. Translated: CASSFTGETQYF.

The chain joins TRBV4-1 to TRBJ2-7; the match to TRBD2 covers 7 bases. Germline CDR1 MGHRA, CDR2 YSYEKL. The CDR3 sequence is 13 residues long. J lost 2 bases, V lost 4 bases, and 2 bases had no gene match. CDR3 DNA: TGCGCCAGCAGCCGACTAGCTACCTACGAGCAGTACTTC. This encodes CASSRLATYEQYF.

A few counts support this clone. The chain combines TRBV10-3 with TRBJ2-1; 9 nucleotides match TRBD2. CDR1 is ENHRY and CDR2 is SYGVKD in the germline V gene. CDR3 length: 15 amino acids. The J segment lost 0 bases and the V segment lost 10 bases, leaving 7 bases of the junction unmatched. The CDR3 DNA follows: TGTGCCACCCAAAGCGGGGGGCACTCCTACAATGAGCAGTTCTTC. Translating it yields CATQSGGHSYNEQFF.

This clone was detected once. This chain links TRBV24-1 with TRBJ2-1, with 13 bases lining up with TRBD2. The germline gives CDR1 KGHDR, CDR2 SFDVKD. This CDR3 is 15 amino acids long. V lost 0 bases to trimming and J lost 9 bases; unmatched junction nucleotides: 1. In DNA form, the CDR3 reads TGTGCCACCAGTGATTTGGGGACTAGCGGGGTTGAGCAGTTCTTC. Its protein is CATSDLGTSGVEQFF.

This clone was counted once. Other DNA sequences in this specimen translate into the identical CDR3. V usage is TRBV2 and J usage is TRBJ1-5; D is possibly TRBD1 (5 bases). CDR1 is SNHLY, CDR2 FYNNEI, per germline. Between the trimmed V and J ends, which lost 4 bases and 4 bases, there was a span of 11 bases. The CDR3 is 14 residues long. The CDR3 DNA sequence: TGTGCCAGCAGTGTTGAAAGGGGAAATCAGCCCCAGCATTTT. Its protein product is CASSVERGNQPQHF.

This clone was recorded a few times. The chain links TRBV7-9 to TRBJ2-1, with a tentative D call TRBD2 (7 bases). Trimming cost V 0 bases and J 9 bases, with 12 bases left between them. This CDR3 region has 14 residues. Germline CDR1 is SEHNR and CDR2 is FQNEAQ (reference sequence). The CDR3 reads CASSLAGGLLEQFF. In DNA, the CDR3 is TGTGCCAGCAGCTTAGCGGGGGGGCTTCTTGAGCAGTTCTTC.

This rearrangement joins TRBV4-1 to TRBJ1-4; 10 bases align to TRBD1. Per germline, CDR1 MGHRA and CDR2 YSYEKL. CDR3 length: 17 amino acids. With 4 bases clipped from V and 1 base from J, the junction kept 6 bases outside the gene matches. The CDR3 DNA sequence: TGCGCCAGCAGCCCCCGGGACAGGGGTATAACTAATGAAAAACTGTTTTTT. Translated: CASSPRDRGITNEKLFF.

V is TRBV2 and J is TRBJ2-6; tentatively, D is TRBD2 (5 bases). CDR3 length equals 14 residues. From germline, CDR1 is SNHLY and CDR2 FYNNEI. V lost 9 bases and J lost 4, with 13 bases in between. The CDR3 sequence: CARDKGAGANVLTF. The DNA for the CDR3 is TGTGCCAGGGATAAGGGAGCCGGGGCCAACGTCCTGACTTTC.

Details on this clone: Other DNA sequences within the sample encode an identical CDR3. V usage is TRBV5-1 and J usage is TRBJ1-2, with 7 bases aligning to TRBD1. J lost 2 bases, V lost 3 bases, and 1 base had no gene match. The CDR3 sequence is 13 residues long. CDR1 is SGHRS, CDR2 YFSETQ, per germline. In DNA, the CDR3 is TGCGCCAGCAGCTCACAGGGGAACTATGGCTACACCTTC. Its translation is CASSSQGNYGYTF.

The J gene is TRBJ1-1, the V gene TRBV3-1 (or the pseudogene TRBV3-2); D remains ambiguous. The CDR3 is 14 amino acids. V lost 2 bases and J lost 2, with 9 bases in between. In germline, CDR1 is LGHDT, CDR2 YNNKEL (reference sequence). The CDR3 nucleotides read TGTGCCAGCAGCCAACGAGGCACAAACACTGAAGCTTTCTTT. It translates to CASSQRGTNTEAFF.

The chain carries TRBV7-9 and TRBJ1-5; a possible D gene is TRBD1 (6 bases). Germline assignment: CDR1 SEHNR and CDR2 FQNEAQ (reference sequence). This CDR3 region has 13 residues. V was shortened by 6 bases and J by 9 bases, with 15 bases between the two germline ends. The CDR3 nucleotides are TGTGCCAGCAGTACAGGGAACCTTTCGCCCCAGCATTTT. Encoded protein: CASSTGNLSPQHF.

The V and J genes are TRBV28 and TRBJ2-1, with TRBD1 identical over 8 bases. The germline gives CDR1 MDHEN, CDR2 SYDVKM. V trimming: 4 bases; J trimming: 4 bases; junction bases outside the gene matches: 6. This CDR3 is 15 amino acids long. This chain's CDR3 is CASSSGTGRYNEQFF. In nucleotides, the CDR3 is TGTGCCAGCAGTTCCGGGACAGGCCGATACAATGAGCAGTTCTTC. Based on the CDR3 plus reference TRBV28 and TRBJ2-1, the full variable domain is DVKVTQSSRYLVKRTGEKVFLECVQDMDHENMFWYRQDPGLGLRLIYFSYDVKMKEKGDIPEGYSVSREKKERFSLILESASTNQTSMYLCASSSGTGRYNEQFFGPGTRLTVL.

J is TRBJ2-5 and V is TRBV19; 10 bases match TRBD2. Germline V gives CDR1 LNHDA, CDR2 SQIVND (reference sequence). The CDR3 spans 13 residues. Germline trimming cut 9 bases from V and 0 bases from J; bases unmatched to any gene: 1. The CDR3 loop is CARGLADQETQYF. In DNA form, the CDR3 reads TGTGCCAGAGGACTAGCGGACCAAGAGACCCAGTACTTC. The entire variable domain, with the rest obtained from reference TRBV19 and TRBJ2-5, is as follows: DGGITQSPKYLFRKEGQNVTLSCEQNLNHDAMYWYRQDPGQGLRLIYYSQIVNDFQKGDIAEGYSVSREKKESFPLTVTSAQKNPTAFYLCARGLADQETQYFGPGTRLLVL.

The V gene is TRBV24-1, the J gene TRBJ1-1; TRBD1 matches 9 bases. J lost 1 base, V lost 2 bases, and 4 bases had no gene match. The CDR3 extends over 16 amino acids. Looked up from germline, CDR1 is KGHDR and CDR2 is SFDVKD. In nucleotides, the CDR3 is TGTGCCACCAGTGATTCAAGACAGGGGGGGAACACTGAAGCTTTCTTT. It encodes CATSDSRQGGNTEAFF.